These T cell receptor beta chains were read from a single sample in a study of T cell repertoires in cytomegalovirus infection. TCRdb reprocessed the reads via MiXCR and lists one record per CDR3 protein. The sample contains 200,000 to 250,000 distinct CDR3 sequences, less than 50% of which appear only once. Antigens of these TCRs are unknown. The starting material was CD8+ T cells from cultured PBMCs, obtained from culture after CMV antigen stimulation. The receptor source for this set is a human donor in good health (CMV status not recorded). Some clones in this sample may be carry-over from other donors' samples. Each CDR3 is given with its conserved first and last residue. A D gene is named only where the DNA matches it firmly. The listing skips clone size in some rows; elsewhere it reads once, few, many or a size class.

V gene,J gene,clone size,D gene,CDR3 protein,CDR3 DNA
TRBV28,TRBJ2-5,-,-,CASSNPQEYQETQYF,TGTGCCAGCAGCAACCCTCAAGAGTACCAAGAGACCCAGTACTTC
TRBV6-5,TRBJ2-3,few,-,CASSYSSSTDTQYF,TGTGCCAGCAGTTACTCGTCTAGCACAGATACGCAGTATTTT
TRBV27,TRBJ2-3,few,-,CASRHSSSTDTQYF,TGTGCCAGCAGACACTCCTCTAGCACAGATACGCAGTATTTT
TRBV2,TRBJ2-2,-,TRBD1,CASSEGQGWAGELFF,TGTGCCAGCAGTGAAGGACAGGGTTGGGCCGGGGAGCTGTTTTTT
TRBV28,TRBJ2-1,-,TRBD2,CASSLGLAGNEQFF,TGTGCCAGCAGTTTGGGACTAGCGGGGAATGAGCAGTTCTTC
TRBV9,TRBJ1-1,-,TRBD1,CASSSNTQGAGEAFF,TGTGCCAGCAGCTCCAATACACAGGGGGCGGGTGAAGCTTTCTTT
TRBV3-1,TRBJ2-1,-,TRBD2,CASSPRGLAGTVIPSYNEQFF,TGTGCCAGCAGCCCCAGAGGGCTAGCGGGAACGGTGATCCCCTCCTACAATGAGCAGTTCTTC
TRBV24-1,TRBJ2-3,-,-,CATIDSSTDTQYF,TGTGCCACCATTGACTCAAGCACAGATACGCAGTATTTT
TRBV27,TRBJ2-7,few,TRBD1,CASSLSATGTYEQYF,TGTGCCAGCAGTTTATCGGCGACAGGGACCTACGAGCAGTACTTC
TRBV27,TRBJ2-3,-,TRBD2,CASSLRTSGGQDTQYF,TGTGCCAGCAGTTTACGAACTAGCGGGGGGCAAGATACGCAGTATTTT
TRBV7-6,TRBJ1-1,few,-,CASSLDAGLNTEAFF,TGTGCCAGCAGCTTAGATGCGGGCTTAAACACTGAAGCTTTCTTT
TRBV7-8,TRBJ2-1,many,TRBD2,CASSLFPGGRNEQFF,TGTGCCAGCAGCTTATTTCCGGGAGGGAGGAATGAGCAGTTCTTC
TRBV7-9,TRBJ1-5,-,-,CASSLGSTGQPQHF,TGTGCCAGCAGCTTAGGGTCTACAGGGCAGCCCCAGCATTTT
TRBV28,TRBJ2-2,-,-,CASSTLGDGELFF,TGTGCCAGCAGCACTTTGGGAGACGGGGAGCTGTTTTTT
TRBV6-1,TRBJ2-3,many,TRBD2,CASSSPSGGGKDTQYF,TGTGCCAGCAGTTCCCCAAGCGGGGGGGGTAAAGATACGCAGTATTTT
TRBV15,TRBJ2-1,-,TRBD2,CATTLAGVTNEQFF,TGTGCCACCACCCTAGCGGGGGTTACCAATGAGCAGTTCTTC
TRBV29-1,TRBJ2-1,-,-,CSVEDYNEQFF,TGCAGCGTTGAGGACTACAATGAGCAGTTCTTC
TRBV10-3,TRBJ2-7,-,-,CAISEGTYEQYF,TGTGCCATCAGTGAGGGCACCTACGAGCAGTACTTC
TRBV15,TRBJ1-6,few,-,CATSARAQGNSPLHF,TGTGCCACCAGCGCTCGGGCCCAGGGGAATTCACCCCTCCACTTT
TRBV4-2,TRBJ2-1,-,-,CASSHGTPQQFF,TGTGCCAGCAGCCACGGGACCCCCCAGCAGTTCTTC
TRBV11-2,TRBJ1-2,-,-,CASSRSGEMYYGYTF,TGTGCCAGCAGTAGATCGGGGGAGATGTACTATGGCTACACCTTC
TRBV4-1,TRBJ1-3,-,TRBD1,CASSQEGTGAGNTIYF,TGCGCCAGCAGCCAAGAGGGGACAGGGGCTGGAAACACCATATATTTT
TRBV10-3,TRBJ2-2,-,-,CAIRARGRGTGELFF,TGTGCCATCAGGGCCCGGGGCAGGGGCACCGGGGAGCTGTTTTTT
TRBV14,TRBJ1-2,once,TRBD1,CASSPGQTYGYTF,TGTGCCAGCAGCCCGGGACAGACGTATGGCTACACCTTC
TRBV6-2/TRBV6-3,TRBJ2-7,few,TRBD2,CASSIAGGYEQYF,TGTGCCAGCAGCATAGCGGGAGGCTACGAGCAGTACTTC
TRBV29-1,TRBJ2-1,-,TRBD1,CSGTGQGYNEQFF,TGCAGCGGGACGGGACAGGGCTACAATGAGCAGTTCTTC
TRBV6-8,TRBJ1-2,-,-,CASRVYGGYTF,TGTGCCAGCAGGGTCTACGGTGGCTACACCTTC
TRBV19,TRBJ1-2,-,-,CASSIGGVGYTF,TGTGCCAGTAGTATCGGAGGGGTCGGCTACACCTTC
TRBV12-3/TRBV12-4,TRBJ1-1,few,-,CASSLGAGVTEAFF,TGTGCCAGCAGTCTGGGGGCAGGAGTGACTGAAGCTTTCTTT
TRBV19,TRBJ2-1,-,-,CASSIPGVGYNEQFF,TGTGCCAGTAGTATTCCGGGAGTAGGCTACAATGAGCAGTTCTTC
TRBV6-2/TRBV6-3,TRBJ2-5,-,TRBD2,CASSYVAGGGSKTQYF,TGTGCCAGCAGTTACGTAGCGGGGGGGGGGTCGAAGACCCAGTACTTC
TRBV12-3/TRBV12-4,TRBJ1-3,many,TRBD1,CASSLSGQGLSGNTIYF,TGTGCCAGCAGTTTAAGCGGACAGGGGTTGTCTGGAAACACCATATATTTT
TRBV4-1,TRBJ2-3,-,TRBD1,CASSQDPGQGLADTQYF,TGCGCCAGCAGCCAAGATCCCGGACAGGGGTTGGCAGATACGCAGTATTTT
TRBV19,TRBJ1-5,few,-,CASGLEDLIYSNQPQHF,TGTGCCAGTGGACTTGAGGACCTTATCTATAGCAATCAGCCCCAGCATTTT
TRBV27,TRBJ1-2,-,TRBD1,CASSFGTGASGYTF,TGTGCCAGCAGTTTTGGGACAGGGGCCTCGGGCTACACCTTC
TRBV7-8,TRBJ2-7,-,-,CASSLRPLGGAYEQYF,TGTGCAAGCAGCCTCCGTCCCTTGGGGGGCGCCTACGAGCAGTACTTC
TRBV20-1,TRBJ2-7,-,-,CSASTPRDLDYEQYF,TGCAGTGCCTCAACACCCAGGGACCTAGACTACGAGCAGTACTTC
TRBV7-3,TRBJ1-1,-,-,CASSLSGDHTEAFF,TGTGCCAGCAGCTTATCAGGGGACCACACTGAAGCTTTCTTT
TRBV7-8,TRBJ1-1,few,TRBD1,CASSKLTGEAEAFF,TGTGCCAGCAGCAAATTAACAGGGGAGGCTGAAGCTTTCTTT
TRBV12-3/TRBV12-4,TRBJ2-3,few,TRBD2,CASSPSSGGARDTQYF,TGTGCCAGCAGCCCTTCTAGCGGGGGGGCCAGGGATACGCAGTATTTT